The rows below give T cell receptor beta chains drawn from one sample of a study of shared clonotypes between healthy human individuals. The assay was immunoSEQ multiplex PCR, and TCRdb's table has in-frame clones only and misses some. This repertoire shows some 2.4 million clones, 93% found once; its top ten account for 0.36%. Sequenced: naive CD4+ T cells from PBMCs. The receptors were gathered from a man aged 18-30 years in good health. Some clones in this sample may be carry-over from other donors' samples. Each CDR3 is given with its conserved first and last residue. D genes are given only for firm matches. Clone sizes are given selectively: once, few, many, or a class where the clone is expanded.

TGTGCCAGCAGCCTGAATGTGAACGAGCAGTACTTC | CASSLNVNEQYF | TRBJ2-7 | TRBV2 | . | .
TGTGCCAGCAGCTTCACAGTACACTATCAGCCCCAGCATTTT | CASSFTVHYQPQHF | TRBJ1-5 | TRBV28 | few | .
TGTGCCAGCAGCCGCCTGGCGGGAGTGGGGGATACGCAGTATTTT | CASSRLAGVGDTQYF | TRBJ2-3 | TRBV11-2 | . | TRBD2
TGTGCCAGCAGTGAATCTCGTACAGGACCAACTAATGAAAAACTGTTTTTT | CASSESRTGPTNEKLFF | TRBJ1-4 | TRBV2 | . | .
TGTGCCAGCAGCTTAGCGGACCAATACTATGGCTACACCTTC | CASSLADQYYGYTF | TRBJ1-2 | TRBV7-9 | few | .
TGCGCCAGCAGCAGACTGACAGGGGGCTCCTACAATGAGCAGTTCTTC | CASSRLTGGSYNEQFF | TRBJ2-1 | TRBV5-1 | . | TRBD1
TGTGCCAGTTCGCCATCCCCGGGACAGGGTGCCGAAAAACTGTTTTTT | CASSPSPGQGAEKLFF | TRBJ1-4 | TRBV28 | once | TRBD1
TGTGCCATTAGTCCCTCGGGCGGCCCCAGGGCCAACAATGAGCAGTTCTTC | CAISPSGGPRANNEQFF | TRBJ2-1 | TRBV10-3 | . | .
TGTGCTAGTGGTCCACGATCACCCCAGCGTCTACGGTTGACCCAAGAGACCCAGTACTTC | CASGPRSPQRLRLTQETQYF | TRBJ2-5 | TRBV12-5 | . | .
TGTGCCAGCAACGAGGGGGGGTCCACAGATACGCAGTATTTT | CASNEGGSTDTQYF | TRBJ2-3 | TRBV28 | . | .
TGTGCCAGCAGTTACAACCCCCCGGATAGATACGAGCAGTACTTC | CASSYNPPDRYEQYF | TRBJ2-7 | TRBV6-6 | . | .
TGTGCCAGCAGTGAAGCTATTTGGCGGGACTCCTACGAGCAGTACTTC | CASSEAIWRDSYEQYF | TRBJ2-7 | TRBV6-1 | . | .
TGTGCCAGCAGCTTAGGGCAGCCTGGGAACACCGGGGAGCTGTTTTTT | CASSLGQPGNTGELFF | TRBJ2-2 | TRBV7-3 | . | .
TGTGCCTGGAGACTTCGGACTAGTCTCGGTGAGCAGTTCTTC | CAWRLRTSLGEQFF | TRBJ2-1 | TRBV30 | . | TRBD2
TGTGCCAGCAGCTTTCTGACAGGGCCCAGGCAAGAGACCCAGTACTTC | CASSFLTGPRQETQYF | TRBJ2-5 | TRBV7-8 | . | TRBD1
TGCAGCACTCGTGTGGGGGCATCCTACAATGAGCAGTTCTTC | CSTRVGASYNEQFF | TRBJ2-1 | TRBV29-1 | . | .
TGTGCCAGCAGTCTCCCGGGTTCTGAAGCTTTCTTT | CASSLPGSEAFF | TRBJ1-1 | TRBV6-5 | . | .
TGTGCCAGCAGCTTCCAGACAGGGCCCGGGGAGACCCAGTACTTC | CASSFQTGPGETQYF | TRBJ2-5 | TRBV11-3 | . | TRBD1
TGCGCCAGCAACCCATTTAACACCGGGGAGCTGTTTTTT | CASNPFNTGELFF | TRBJ2-2 | TRBV5-1 | . | .
TGTGCCAGCAGCCTCGGACGCGAGAATCAGCCCCAGCATTTT | CASSLGRENQPQHF | TRBJ1-5 | TRBV4-2 | . | .
TGTGCCAGCAGTCAGCTGTTCCTTACCCAAGAGACCCAGTACTTC | CASSQLFLTQETQYF | TRBJ2-5 | TRBV6-1 | . | .
TGTGCCAGCAGCGTAGCAGCGAACTACGAGCAGTACTTC | CASSVAANYEQYF | TRBJ2-7 | TRBV9 | . | .
TGTGCCTGGAGTGAGGGACAGGGGGCGGGACAGCCCCAGCATTTT | CAWSEGQGAGQPQHF | TRBJ1-5 | TRBV30 | . | TRBD1
TGTGCCAGCACCCAAGAAGGAAAAGCGGGGGTCTACGAGCAGTACTTC | CASTQEGKAGVYEQYF | TRBJ2-7 | TRBV5-5 | . | TRBD2
TGTGCCAGCAGCTTAATCCGGTCGGGAAGTGGAGTTGAGCAGTTCTTC | CASSLIRSGSGVEQFF | TRBJ2-1 | TRBV11-2 | . | .
TGTGCCAGCAGCTTGGCGGTGAGCAATCAGCCCCAGCATTTT | CASSLAVSNQPQHF | TRBJ1-5 | TRBV5-5 | . | .
TGTGCCAGCAGTCCCGGGACAGAGCAGTACTTC | CASSPGTEQYF | TRBJ2-7 | TRBV6-6 | . | .
TGCGCCAGCAGGGCGGCAACTAATGAAAAACTGTTTTTT | CASRAATNEKLFF | TRBJ1-4 | TRBV5-1 | . | .